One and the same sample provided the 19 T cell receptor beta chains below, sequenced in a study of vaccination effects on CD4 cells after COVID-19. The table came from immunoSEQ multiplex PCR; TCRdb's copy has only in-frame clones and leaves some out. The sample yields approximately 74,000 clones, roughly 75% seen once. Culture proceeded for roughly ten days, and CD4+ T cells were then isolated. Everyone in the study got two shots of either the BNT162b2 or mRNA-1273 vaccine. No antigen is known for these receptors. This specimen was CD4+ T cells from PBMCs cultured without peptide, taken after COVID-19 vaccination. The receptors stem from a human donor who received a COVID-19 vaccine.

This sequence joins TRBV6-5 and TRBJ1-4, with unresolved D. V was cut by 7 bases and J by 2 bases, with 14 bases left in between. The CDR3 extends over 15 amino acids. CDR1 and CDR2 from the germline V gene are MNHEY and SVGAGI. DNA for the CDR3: TGTGCCAGCACCCGCGGTGGAGGGACTAATGAAAAACTGTTTTTT. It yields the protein CASTRGGGTNEKLFF.

The CDR3 reads CASSPGFTSNQPQHF. The CDR3 DNA follows: TGTGCCAGCAGCCCCGGATTTACGAGCAATCAGCCCCAGCATTTT. The chain is built from TRBV28 and TRBJ1-5; D call uncertain. The CDR3 length is 15 residues. Trimming cost V 6 bases and J 1 base, with 13 bases left between them. CDR1 is MDHEN, CDR2 SYDVKM, per germline.

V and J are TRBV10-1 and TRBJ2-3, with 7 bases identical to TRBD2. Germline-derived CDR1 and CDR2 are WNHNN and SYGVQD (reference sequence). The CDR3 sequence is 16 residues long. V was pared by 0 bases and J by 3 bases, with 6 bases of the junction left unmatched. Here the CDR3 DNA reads TGCGCCAGCAGTGAGTCTATACGCGGGGGAACAGATACGCAGTATTTT. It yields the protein CASSESIRGGTDTQYF.

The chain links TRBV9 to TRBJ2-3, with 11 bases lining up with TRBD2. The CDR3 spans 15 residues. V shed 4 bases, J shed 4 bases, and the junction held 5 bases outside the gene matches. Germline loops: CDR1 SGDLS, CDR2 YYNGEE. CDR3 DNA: TGTGCCAGCAGCTTTACTAGCGGGGGATCAGATACGCAGTATTTT. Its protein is CASSFTSGGSDTQYF.

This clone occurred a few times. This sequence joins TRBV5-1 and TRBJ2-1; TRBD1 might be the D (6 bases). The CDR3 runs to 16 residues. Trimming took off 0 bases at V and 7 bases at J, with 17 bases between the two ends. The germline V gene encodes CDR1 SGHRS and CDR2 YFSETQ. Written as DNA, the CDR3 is TGCGCCAGCAGCTTGGGGCCACAGGGTGTCGGGAATGAGCAGTTCTTC. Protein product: CASSLGPQGVGNEQFF.

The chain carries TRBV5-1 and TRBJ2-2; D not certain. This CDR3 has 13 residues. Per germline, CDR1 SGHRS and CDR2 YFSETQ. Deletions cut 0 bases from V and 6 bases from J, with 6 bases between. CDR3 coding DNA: TGCGCCAGCAGCTTGGTATACCCCGGGGAGCTGTTTTTT. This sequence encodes CASSLVYPGELFF.

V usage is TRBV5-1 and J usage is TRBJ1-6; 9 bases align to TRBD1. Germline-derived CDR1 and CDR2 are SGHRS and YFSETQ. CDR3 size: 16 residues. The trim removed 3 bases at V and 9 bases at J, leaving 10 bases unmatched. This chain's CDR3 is CASSSLPGQGFSPLHF. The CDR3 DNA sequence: TGCGCCAGCAGCTCGCTACCGGGACAGGGATTTTCACCCCTCCACTTT.

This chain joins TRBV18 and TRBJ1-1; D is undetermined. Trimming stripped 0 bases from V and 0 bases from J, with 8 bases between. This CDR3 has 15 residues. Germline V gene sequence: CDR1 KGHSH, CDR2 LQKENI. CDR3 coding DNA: TGTGCCAGCTCACCACCGGCAGGCCTGAACACTGAAGCTTTCTTT. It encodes CASSPPAGLNTEAFF. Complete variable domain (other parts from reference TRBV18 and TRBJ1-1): NAGVMQNPRHLVRRRGQEARLRCSPMKGHSHVYWYRQLPEEGLKFMVYLQKENIIDESGMPKERFSAEFPKEGPSILRIQQVVRGDSAAYFCASSPPAGLNTEAFFGQGTRLTVV.

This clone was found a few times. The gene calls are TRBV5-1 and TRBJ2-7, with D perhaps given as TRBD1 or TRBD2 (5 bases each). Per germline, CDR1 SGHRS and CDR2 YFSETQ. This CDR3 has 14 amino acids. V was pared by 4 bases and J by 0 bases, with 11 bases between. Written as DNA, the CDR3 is TGCGCCAGCAGCACGGGACCGGTCTCCTACGAGCAGTACGTC. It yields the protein CASSTGPVSYEQYV.

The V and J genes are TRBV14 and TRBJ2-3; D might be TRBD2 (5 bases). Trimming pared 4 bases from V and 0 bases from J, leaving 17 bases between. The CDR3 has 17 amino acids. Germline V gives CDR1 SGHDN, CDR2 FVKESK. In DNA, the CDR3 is TGTGCCAGCAGCCCCTATAGGCGGGCCTCTAGCACAGATACGCAGTATTTT. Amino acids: CASSPYRRASSTDTQYF.

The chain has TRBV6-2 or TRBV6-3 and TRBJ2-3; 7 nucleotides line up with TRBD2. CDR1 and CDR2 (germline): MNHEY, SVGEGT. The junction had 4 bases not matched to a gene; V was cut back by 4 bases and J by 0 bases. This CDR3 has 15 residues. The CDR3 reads CASSSLATSTDTQYF. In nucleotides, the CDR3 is TGTGCCAGCAGTTCACTAGCGACTAGCACAGATACGCAGTATTTT.

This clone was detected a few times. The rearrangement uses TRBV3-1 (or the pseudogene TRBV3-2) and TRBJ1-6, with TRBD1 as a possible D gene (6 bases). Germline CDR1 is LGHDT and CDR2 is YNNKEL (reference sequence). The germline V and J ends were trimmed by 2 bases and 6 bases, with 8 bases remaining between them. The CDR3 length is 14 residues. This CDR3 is CASSQQGTNSPLHF. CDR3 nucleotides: TGTGCCAGCAGCCAACAGGGGACTAATTCACCCCTCCACTTT.

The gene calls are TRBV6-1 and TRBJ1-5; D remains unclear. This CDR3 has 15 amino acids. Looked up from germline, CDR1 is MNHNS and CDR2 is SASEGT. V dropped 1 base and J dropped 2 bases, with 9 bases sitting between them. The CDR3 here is CASSEVPAGNQPQHF. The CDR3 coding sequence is TGTGCCAGCAGTGAAGTCCCCGCGGGCAATCAGCCCCAGCATTTT.

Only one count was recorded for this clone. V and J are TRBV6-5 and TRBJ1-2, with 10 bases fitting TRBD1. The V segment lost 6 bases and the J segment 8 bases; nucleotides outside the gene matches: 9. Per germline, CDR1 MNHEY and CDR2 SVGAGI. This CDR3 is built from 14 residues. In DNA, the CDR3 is TGTGCCAGCAGCCTGGGACAGGGGCCTGGAGGCTACACCTTC. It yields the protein CASSLGQGPGGYTF.

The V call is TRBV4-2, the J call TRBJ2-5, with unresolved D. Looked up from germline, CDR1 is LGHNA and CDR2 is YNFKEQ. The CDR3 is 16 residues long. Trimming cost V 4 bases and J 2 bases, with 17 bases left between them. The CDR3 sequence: CASSLTSTGLQETQYF. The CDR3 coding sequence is TGTGCCAGCAGCCTAACATCGACGGGTCTACAAGAGACCCAGTACTTC.

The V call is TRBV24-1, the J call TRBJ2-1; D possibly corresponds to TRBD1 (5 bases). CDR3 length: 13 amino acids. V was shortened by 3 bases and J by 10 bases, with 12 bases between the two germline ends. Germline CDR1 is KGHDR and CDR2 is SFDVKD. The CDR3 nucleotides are TGTGCCACCAGTGATGCCACGACAGCGGAGCAGTTCTTC. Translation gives CATSDATTAEQFF.

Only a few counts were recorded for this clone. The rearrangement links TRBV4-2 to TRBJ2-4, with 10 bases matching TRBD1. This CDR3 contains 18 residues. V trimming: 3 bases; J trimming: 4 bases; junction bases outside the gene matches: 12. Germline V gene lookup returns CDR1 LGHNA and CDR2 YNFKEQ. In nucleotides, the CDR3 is TGTGCCAGCAGCCAGGACACTCTAGACAGGGGGCCTAAAAACATTCAGTACTTC. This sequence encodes CASSQDTLDRGPKNIQYF.

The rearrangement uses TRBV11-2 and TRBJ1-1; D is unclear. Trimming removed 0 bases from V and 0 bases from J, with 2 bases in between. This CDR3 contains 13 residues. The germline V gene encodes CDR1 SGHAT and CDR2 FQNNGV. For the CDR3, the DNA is TGTGCCAGCAGCTTAGACCTGAACACTGAAGCTTTCTTT. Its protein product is CASSLDLNTEAFF.

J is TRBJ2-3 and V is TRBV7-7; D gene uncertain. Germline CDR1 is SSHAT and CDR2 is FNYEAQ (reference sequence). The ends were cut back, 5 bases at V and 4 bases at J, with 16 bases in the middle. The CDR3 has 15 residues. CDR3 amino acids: CASSPLGAPADTQYF. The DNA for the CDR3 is TGTGCCAGCAGCCCGCTCGGAGCTCCGGCAGATACGCAGTATTTT. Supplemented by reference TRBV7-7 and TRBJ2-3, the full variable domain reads GAGVSQSPRYKVTKRGQDVTLRCDPISSHATLYWYQQALGQGPEFLTYFNYEAQPDKSGLPSDRFSAERPEGSISTLTIQRTEQRDSAMYRCASSPLGAPADTQYFGPGTRLTVL.